Shown below are 23 T cell receptor delta chains from a single sample sequenced in a study of Vδ1+ human thymocytes. Study-wide points: Highly polyclonal TRG and TRD repertoires with Gaussian CDR3 length distributions appeared in thymus.

The template was reverse-transcribed extracted RNA. The CDR3 regions were amplified by multiplex PCR from V-gene primers to a constant-region primer. TCRdb re-called the multiplex PCR reads with CATT. The table has 23,000 or so delta-chain clones, roughly 6.7% seen once. Their antigen targets remain unknown. The sequenced material came from Vdelta1+ gamma-delta thymocytes from the thymus. Subset meaning: FACS-sorted CD3+ TCRalphabeta- TCRVdelta1+ TCRVdelta2- thymocytes. These TCRs come from a girl younger than two who had congenital heart surgery.

V is TRDV1 and J is TRDJ1; 13 bases are a match to TRDD3. The V gene end was trimmed by 1 base and the J gene end by 2 bases; junction bases not matched to a gene: 19. The germline V gene has CDR1 TSWWSYY and CDR2 QGS. CDR3 length: 22 amino acids. Here the CDR3 DNA reads TGTGCTCTTGGGGAACGCAGTCTTCATTTAACGGTACTGGGGGATACGACCGATAAACTCATCTTT. It codes for CALGERSLHLTVLGDTTDKLIF.

The chain uses TRDV1 and TRDJ1; 8 positions agree with TRDD3. The germline V gene encodes CDR1 TSWWSYY and CDR2 QGS. The CDR3 is 22 amino acids. V lost 0 bases and J lost 0; bases outside the gene matches: 21. CDR3 bases: TGTGCTCTTGGGGAACTATACCTTCATGACGTGAGGGGGATAATTTACACCGATAAACTCATCTTT. This translates into CALGELYLHDVRGIIYTDKLIF.

The sample holds a few counts of this clone. This rearrangement joins TRDV1 to TRDJ1, with 7 bases identical to TRDD3. After removal of 1 base from V and 6 bases from J, the junction contained 14 bases not matched to a gene. CDR1 is TSWWSYY and CDR2 is QGS in the germline V gene. The CDR3 runs to 17 residues. DNA for the CDR3: TGTGCTCTTGGGGAACCGGGTGGGATACAAGGTAGGCATAAACTCATCTTT. Its translation: CALGEPGGIQGRHKLIF.

This clone was counted between two and nine times. V gene TRDV1 combines with J gene TRDJ1; tentatively, D is TRDD2 or TRDD3 (7 bases each). CDR1 is TSWWSYY, CDR2 QGS, per germline. The CDR3 extends over 20 amino acids. Trimming pared 4 bases from V and 4 bases from J, leaving 31 bases between. This CDR3 reads CALGGRTLSYRGYDNDKLIF. CDR3 in DNA: TGTGCTCTTGGGGGAAGGACACTTTCCTACAGGGGATATGATAACGATAAACTCATCTTT.

V and J are TRDV1 and TRDJ1; 13 bases map to TRDD3. Germline-derived CDR1 and CDR2 are TSWWSYY and QGS. This CDR3 is built from 21 residues. Unmatched junction bases numbered 14, after V lost 1 base and J lost 0 bases. The CDR3 DNA sequence: TGTGCTCTTGGGGAACGGTGGTTTACTGGGGGATACGCGGGGGACACCGATAAACTCATCTTT. Translating it yields CALGERWFTGGYAGDTDKLIF.

This clone was found a few times. Other nucleotide sequences in the sample specify the same CDR3. The rearrangement links TRDV1 to TRDJ1; no definite D call. Germline V gene sequence: CDR1 TSWWSYY, CDR2 QGS. The V end lost 2 bases, the J end lost 0 bases, and 13 bases lay between the germline ends. CDR3 length equals 16 residues. The CDR3 nucleotides are TGTGCTCTTGGGGAAGACAACTCCCTTTACACCGATAAACTCATCTTT. This translates into CALGEDNSLYTDKLIF.

This clone was counted between two and nine times. The chain carries TRDV1 and TRDJ1, with 9 bases aligning to TRDD3. CDR1 is TSWWSYY and CDR2 is QGS in the germline V gene. Unmatched junction bases numbered 30, after V lost 7 bases and J lost 0 bases. The CDR3 is 23 amino acids. The CDR3 region has the DNA TGTGCTCTTGTTCCCCAGCCTTCAAACTGTACTGGGGGGATACTGGGGGACACCGATAAACTCATCTTT. Translating gives CALVPQPSNCTGGILGDTDKLIF.

This chain connects TRDV1 to TRDJ1, with TRDD3 as a possible D gene (6 bases). Per germline, CDR1 TSWWSYY and CDR2 QGS. The CDR3 totals 17 residues. V lost 1 base and J lost 3, with 18 bases in between. CDR3: CALGEPRVGMVPDKLIF. CDR3 coding DNA: TGTGCTCTTGGGGAACCCAGGGTGGGGATGGTGCCCGATAAACTCATCTTT.

In this sample, this clone turned up a few times. The chain joins TRDV1 to TRDJ1; D is undetermined. The V end was cut by 0 bases, the J end by 4 bases, with 12 bases between. CDR1 and CDR2 (germline): TSWWSYY, QGS. The CDR3 consists of 15 residues. This CDR3 is CALGELLSRNDKLIF. For the CDR3, the DNA is TGTGCTCTTGGGGAACTTCTATCCCGAAACGATAAACTCATCTTT.

V is TRDV1 and J is TRDJ1; D remains ambiguous. The V gene's germline CDR1 is TSWWSYY and CDR2 QGS. The CDR3 has 16 residues. V was shortened by 2 bases and J by 0 bases, with 13 bases between the two germline ends. CDR3 DNA sequence: TGTGCTCTTGGGGAAGGGGCGCCTGCGTACACCGATAAACTCATCTTT. Its protein is CALGEGAPAYTDKLIF.

The chain recombines TRDV1 with TRDJ1; 13 bases are shared with TRDD3. V shed 1 base, J shed 0 bases, and the junction held 11 bases outside the gene matches. The germline gives CDR1 TSWWSYY, CDR2 QGS. The CDR3 consists of 20 residues. As DNA, the CDR3 is TGTGCTCTTGGGGAACCTTGCCTACTGGGGGATACGGGTTACACCGATAAACTCATCTTT. Amino acid sequence: CALGEPCLLGDTGYTDKLIF.

This clone appeared a few times. The chain recombines TRDV1 with TRDJ1, with D hard to call. This CDR3 is built from 20 residues. V lost 3 bases and J lost 0, with 26 bases in between. CDR1 and CDR2 from the germline V gene are TSWWSYY and QGS. This CDR3 is CALGDSSRRALDPNTDKLIF. CDR3 sequence (DNA): TGTGCTCTTGGGGACTCCTCCCGAAGGGCCCTGGACCCTAACACCGATAAACTCATCTTT.

This clone was observed a handful of times. The V gene is TRDV1, the J gene TRDJ1; 12 nucleotides match TRDD3. CDR1 TSWWSYY and CDR2 QGS come from the germline V gene. Unmatched junction bases numbered 11, after V lost 0 bases and J lost 0 bases. This CDR3 comprises 20 residues. In nucleotides, the CDR3 is TGTGCTCTTGGGGAACTTCAGCCGTACTGGGGGATACCCTACACCGATAAACTCATCTTT. Amino acid sequence: CALGELQPYWGIPYTDKLIF.

The V gene is TRDV1, the J gene TRDJ1, with 7 bases matching TRDD3. CDR3 length: 20 residues. Germline V gene data show CDR1 as TSWWSYY and CDR2 as QGS. With 4 bases clipped from V and 5 bases from J, the junction kept 25 bases outside the gene matches. This CDR3 is CALGGDPLRRAGGSLDKLIF. For the CDR3, the DNA is TGTGCTCTTGGGGGGGATCCACTTAGGCGCGCCGGGGGATCATTAGATAAACTCATCTTT.

This clone was detected only a few times. The chain uses TRDV1 and TRDJ1; 10 bases fit TRDD3. The CDR3 has 17 residues. Per the germline V gene, CDR1 is TSWWSYY and CDR2 is QGS. J lost 6 bases, V lost 0 bases, and 10 bases had no gene match. CDR3 sequence: CALGELWTGGFIHKLIF. CDR3 coding DNA: TGTGCTCTTGGGGAACTTTGGACTGGGGGATTTATCCATAAACTCATCTTT.

V gene TRDV1 combines with J gene TRDJ1; 7 bases align to TRDD3. CDR1 and CDR2 (germline): TSWWSYY, QGS. With V trimmed by 1 base and J by 4 bases, 12 bases remained unmatched. CDR3 length equals 17 residues. The CDR3 bases are TGTGCTCTTGGGGAACCATGCTCATACTGGGGCCTCGATAAACTCATCTTT. It yields the protein CALGEPCSYWGLDKLIF.

This clone has a handful of counts. This chain uses TRDV1 with TRDJ1; 8 bases are shared with TRDD3. Germline V gives CDR1 TSWWSYY, CDR2 QGS. The CDR3 spans 14 residues. J lost 4 bases, V lost 4 bases, and 5 bases had no gene match. CDR3 DNA sequence: TGTGCTCTTGGGGTCCTGGGGGACAGCGATAAACTCATCTTT. It specifies CALGVLGDSDKLIF.

This clone has only a few counts. The chain recombines TRAV29/DV5 with TRDJ1; TRDD2 might be the D (5 bases). Trimming took off 6 bases at V and 2 bases at J, with 23 bases between the two ends. Germline CDR1 is NSMFDY and CDR2 is ISSIKDK. The CDR3 loop spans 16 amino acids. This CDR3 is CAEISCLSGPTDKLIF. The CDR3 DNA follows: TGTGCAGAAATTTCCTGCCTGTCTGGCCCAACCGATAAACTCATCTTT.

In this sample, this clone turned up a few times. V gene TRDV1 combines with J gene TRDJ1; D uncertain. Per the germline V gene, CDR1 is TSWWSYY and CDR2 is QGS. Trimming took 5 bases from V and 0 from J, leaving 10 bases between them. The CDR3 totals 14 residues. In nucleotides, the CDR3 is TGTGCTCTTGGGTTCCCTAATTACACCGATAAACTCATCTTT. This codes for CALGFPNYTDKLIF.

This clone was found a few times. This chain links TRDV1 with TRDJ1, with 8 bases lining up with TRDD3. Germline lookup yields CDR1 TSWWSYY and CDR2 QGS. The trim removed 7 bases at V and 0 bases at J, leaving 16 bases unmatched. The CDR3 runs to 18 residues. This CDR3 reads CALDSTRGITRYTDKLIF. As DNA, the CDR3 is TGTGCTCTTGACTCTACGAGGGGGATAACCCGCTACACCGATAAACTCATCTTT.

The chain couples TRDV1 to TRDJ1; D perhaps matches TRDD2 (6 bases). Trimming shortened V by 1 base and J by 0 bases, and 18 bases separated the two germline ends. The CDR3 has 18 amino acids. Germline loops: CDR1 TSWWSYY, CDR2 QGS. Here the CDR3 DNA reads TGTGCTCTTGGGGAACCTGGGTTCCTAGTGGGCGACACCGATAAACTCATCTTT. It codes for CALGEPGFLVGDTDKLIF.

V gene TRDV1 combines with J gene TRDJ1; D is uncertain. CDR3 size: 17 residues. V lost 9 bases and J 0 bases, leaving 23 bases between the germline ends. Germline V gene lookup returns CDR1 TSWWSYY and CDR2 QGS. Written as DNA, the CDR3 is TGTGCTCTGGAGCAGTCCTCGTTAAACCCGTACACCGATAAACTCATCTTT. This encodes CALEQSSLNPYTDKLIF.

The chain combines TRDV1 with TRDJ1; 10 nucleotides line up with TRDD3. The V and J ends lost 3 bases and 0 bases, in that order; junction bases with no gene match: 22. Germline CDR1 and CDR2: TSWWSYY and QGS. The CDR3 covers 22 residues. CDR3 residues: CALGDHYGGPPTGGSNTDKLIF. CDR3 nucleotides: TGTGCTCTTGGGGACCACTATGGTGGGCCCCCGACTGGGGGATCGAACACCGATAAACTCATCTTT.